The TCR beta chain described here comes from a study of shared clonotypes between healthy human individuals. Whole-study results and caveats: The expectation was that sequencing depth would affect clonotype sharing among donors.

The junction had 6 bases not matched to a gene; V was cut back by 6 bases and J by 4 bases. The CDR3 length is 14 residues. CDR1 LGHNT and CDR2 FRNRAP come from the germline V gene. TCRdb's table, derived via immunoSEQ multiplex PCR, lists solely in-frame clones and lacks some. The profile shows 750,000 to 1,000,000 clones, more than 85% of them singletons. Note on this clone: Its antigen remains unknown.

Terminally differentiated effector memory CD45RA+ cells were excluded from the naive CD8 cells, which were CD45RO-negative and positively selected for CCR7. The sequence came from a man between 25 and 39 years old in good health. The rearrangement links TRBV12-5 to TRBJ2-1; 7 positions match TRBD1. Sequenced input: naive CD8+ T cells sorted from blood. The CDR3 DNA sequence: TGTGCTAGTGGGGTAGGGGGCCTTTACAATGAGCAGTTCTTC. It yields the protein CASGVGGLYNEQFF.